These T cell receptor beta chains were read from a single sample in a study of human T cells and chemical hapten exposure. From the RACE reads, TCRdb called clonotypes with MiXCR, one entry per CDR3 protein. Among about 380,000 distinct CDR3 sequences listed, roughly 4.8% were seen once. Sequencing was performed on whole blood, taken in connection with sensitization to the hapten diphenylcyclopropenone (DPC). Receptors were obtained from a woman between 45 and 60 years old with alopecia areata. Some clones in this sample may be carry-over from other donors' samples. Each CDR3 is given with its conserved first and last residue. Each record gives: J gene, clone size, D gene, V gene, CDR3 protein, CDR3 DNA. D genes are given only for firm matches. Some rows have no size entry. The others give once, few or many, or a class for an expanded clone.

j_call: TRBJ1-1
clone_size: many
d_call: -
v_call: TRBV20-1
cdr3_aa: CSGGDGGTEAFF
cdr3_nt: TGCAGTGGAGGGGATGGTGGGACTGAAGCTTTCTTT

j_call: TRBJ2-2
clone_size: few
d_call: TRBD2
v_call: TRBV3-1
cdr3_aa: CASSLSRGRATGELFF
cdr3_nt: TGTGCCAGCAGCCTGAGCCGCGGGAGGGCCACCGGGGAGCTGTTTTTT

j_call: TRBJ2-3
clone_size: -
d_call: -
v_call: TRBV3-1
cdr3_aa: CASSQTPAWRGGTDTQYF
cdr3_nt: TGTGCCAGCAGCCAGACCCCCGCCTGGCGTGGGGGTACGGATACGCAGTATTTT

j_call: TRBJ1-6
clone_size: many
d_call: -
v_call: TRBV12-3/TRBV12-4
cdr3_aa: CASSVGGSAPLHF
cdr3_nt: TGTGCCAGCAGTGTTGGGGGGAGCGCACCCCTCCACTTT

j_call: TRBJ2-7
clone_size: -
d_call: -
v_call: TRBV9
cdr3_aa: CASSGSPTGLYEQYF
cdr3_nt: TGTGCCAGCAGCGGTTCACCGACAGGACTCTACGAGCAGTACTTC

j_call: TRBJ2-1
clone_size: few
d_call: -
v_call: TRBV2
cdr3_aa: CASSVLRYNEQFF
cdr3_nt: TGTGCCAGCAGTGTACTGCGCTACAATGAGCAGTTCTTC

j_call: TRBJ2-7
clone_size: -
d_call: -
v_call: TRBV29-1
cdr3_aa: CSVEDDYSDAYEQYF
cdr3_nt: TGCAGCGTTGAAGATGACTACAGCGATGCTTACGAGCAGTACTTC

j_call: TRBJ1-3
clone_size: -
d_call: -
v_call: TRBV5-4
cdr3_aa: CASSLDKGNTIYF
cdr3_nt: TGTGCCAGCAGCTTGGATAAGGGAAACACCATATATTTT

j_call: TRBJ1-2
clone_size: few
d_call: -
v_call: TRBV3-1
cdr3_aa: CASSEITGTASGGYTF
cdr3_nt: TGTGCCAGCAGCGAAATCACCGGGACCGCATCAGGAGGCTACACCTTC

j_call: TRBJ2-3
clone_size: many
d_call: -
v_call: TRBV7-2
cdr3_aa: CASSFGRVASTDTQYF
cdr3_nt: TGTGCCAGCAGCTTCGGGAGAGTCGCTAGCACAGATACGCAGTATTTT

j_call: TRBJ1-2
clone_size: few
d_call: -
v_call: TRBV2
cdr3_aa: CASRETSAGYTF
cdr3_nt: TGTGCCAGCAGGGAGACATCTGCGGGCTACACCTTC

j_call: TRBJ2-4
clone_size: many
d_call: -
v_call: TRBV10-3
cdr3_aa: CAIEIDAKNIQYF
cdr3_nt: TGTGCCATCGAAATTGACGCCAAAAACATTCAGTACTTC

j_call: TRBJ2-1
clone_size: many
d_call: TRBD2
v_call: TRBV13
cdr3_aa: CASSLAGLDEDEQFF
cdr3_nt: TGTGCCAGCAGCTTAGCCGGACTAGACGAAGATGAGCAGTTCTTC

j_call: TRBJ2-1
clone_size: many
d_call: -
v_call: TRBV7-7
cdr3_aa: CASSSTRENYNEQFF
cdr3_nt: TGTGCCAGCAGCTCCACCAGGGAGAACTACAATGAGCAGTTCTTC

j_call: TRBJ2-7
clone_size: -
d_call: -
v_call: TRBV9
cdr3_aa: CASSDGDTYEQYF
cdr3_nt: TGTGCCAGCAGCGACGGGGATACCTACGAGCAGTACTTC

j_call: TRBJ1-1
clone_size: many
d_call: -
v_call: TRBV5-1
cdr3_aa: CASSLESQNTEAFF
cdr3_nt: TGCGCCAGCAGCTTGGAAAGTCAGAACACTGAAGCTTTCTTT

j_call: TRBJ1-1
clone_size: many
d_call: -
v_call: TRBV7-2
cdr3_aa: CASSLGWKGAEAFF
cdr3_nt: TGTGCCAGCAGCTTAGGTTGGAAGGGGGCTGAAGCTTTCTTT

j_call: TRBJ1-1
clone_size: many
d_call: TRBD1
v_call: TRBV10-3
cdr3_aa: CAISPTTGGQGSLGTEAFF
cdr3_nt: TGTGCCATCAGCCCAACGACCGGGGGACAGGGAAGTTTAGGCACTGAAGCTTTCTTT

j_call: TRBJ2-3
clone_size: -
d_call: TRBD1
v_call: TRBV11-2
cdr3_aa: CASSLGGQGYRDTQYF
cdr3_nt: TGTGCCAGCAGCTTAGGGGGACAGGGATACAGAGATACGCAGTATTTT

j_call: TRBJ1-1
clone_size: many
d_call: -
v_call: TRBV5-1
cdr3_aa: CASGSGPEAFF
cdr3_nt: TGCGCCAGCGGGTCCGGCCCTGAAGCTTTCTTT

j_call: TRBJ1-1
clone_size: many
d_call: -
v_call: TRBV29-1
cdr3_aa: CSVGGAEGFTEAFF
cdr3_nt: TGCAGCGTTGGGGGGGCAGAGGGGTTCACTGAAGCTTTCTTT

j_call: TRBJ1-1
clone_size: many
d_call: -
v_call: TRBV29-1
cdr3_aa: CSVGPQPGSNTEAFF
cdr3_nt: TGCAGCGTTGGCCCCCAACCGGGGTCGAACACTGAAGCTTTCTTT

j_call: TRBJ2-3
clone_size: few
d_call: -
v_call: TRBV7-6
cdr3_aa: CASSFIDQGPIGTQYF
cdr3_nt: TGTGCCAGCAGCTTCATCGATCAGGGCCCGATCGGTACGCAGTATTTT

j_call: TRBJ2-6
clone_size: few
d_call: -
v_call: TRBV12-3/TRBV12-4
cdr3_aa: CASSFRGSSGANVLTF
cdr3_nt: TGTGCCAGCAGTTTCCGGGGCTCCTCTGGGGCCAACGTCCTGACTTTC

j_call: TRBJ1-1
clone_size: -
d_call: -
v_call: TRBV12-3/TRBV12-4
cdr3_aa: CASSWSGIDTEAFF
cdr3_nt: TGTGCCAGCAGTTGGTCTGGGATCGACACTGAAGCTTTCTTT

j_call: TRBJ2-2
clone_size: -
d_call: TRBD2
v_call: TRBV20-1
cdr3_aa: CSAREVAGAPGELFF
cdr3_nt: TGCAGTGCTAGAGAGGTAGCGGGAGCCCCCGGGGAGCTGTTTTTT